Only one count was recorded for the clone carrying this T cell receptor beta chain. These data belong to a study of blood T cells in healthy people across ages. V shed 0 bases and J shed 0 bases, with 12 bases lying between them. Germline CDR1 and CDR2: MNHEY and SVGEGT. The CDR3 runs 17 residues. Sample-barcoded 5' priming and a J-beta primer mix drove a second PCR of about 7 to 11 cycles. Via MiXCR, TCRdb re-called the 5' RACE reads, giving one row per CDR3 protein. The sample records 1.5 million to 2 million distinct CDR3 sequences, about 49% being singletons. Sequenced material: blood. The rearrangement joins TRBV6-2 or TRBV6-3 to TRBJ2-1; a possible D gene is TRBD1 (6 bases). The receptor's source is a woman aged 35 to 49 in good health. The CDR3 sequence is CASSYSKTQGSYNEQFF. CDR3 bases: TGTGCCAGCAGTTACTCGAAGACACAGGGCTCCTACAATGAGCAGTTCTTC.